This T cell receptor (beta chain) appears in the sequencing data of a study of radiotherapy plus CTLA-4 blockade in lung cancer. Across the whole study: Objective responses arose in approximately 17% of patients, and over 25% experienced disease control. General study findings and limits: Tumor-origin TCR clones grew in blood after radiotherapy plus ipilimumab. Reported findings show early blood T cell clone dynamics, with interferon-beta, best predicted response.

Method: immunoSEQ multiplex PCR; TCRdb's copy keeps in-frame clones and lacks some. The table shows about 51,000 clones, with 70% to 80% occurring only once. Enrolled patients, whose metastatic non-small-cell lung cancer was chemo-refractory, received focal radiation plus CTLA-4 blockade with ipilimumab. The V end lost 4 bases, the J end lost 8 bases, and 12 bases lay between the germline ends. The CDR3 length is 14 residues. Germline lookup yields CDR1 MNHNS and CDR2 SASEGT. As concerns this clone: What it binds is not known.

This TCR was sampled from a human donor with non-small cell lung cancer who had a complete response to radiotherapy plus ipilimumab. This specimen was peripheral blood, taken from a patient treated with radiotherapy plus ipilimumab. The gene calls are TRBV6-1 and TRBJ1-6; D gene uncertain. CDR3 sequence (DNA): TGTGCCAGCAGTGTTGAGTTCACAGATTCACCCCTCCACTTT. It yields the protein CASSVEFTDSPLHF.